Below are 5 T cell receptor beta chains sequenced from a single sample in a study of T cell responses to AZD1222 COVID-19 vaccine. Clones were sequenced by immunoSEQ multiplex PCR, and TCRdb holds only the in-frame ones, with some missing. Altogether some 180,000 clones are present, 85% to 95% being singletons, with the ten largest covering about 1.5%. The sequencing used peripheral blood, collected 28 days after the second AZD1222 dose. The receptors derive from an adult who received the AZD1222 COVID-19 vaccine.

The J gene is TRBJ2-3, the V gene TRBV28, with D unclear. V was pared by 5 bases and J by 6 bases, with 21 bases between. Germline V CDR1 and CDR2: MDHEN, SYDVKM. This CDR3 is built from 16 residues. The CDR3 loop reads CASSPPAGPRHDTQYF. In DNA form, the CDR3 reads TGTGCCAGCAGTCCCCCAGCAGGTCCCAGACACGATACGCAGTATTTT.

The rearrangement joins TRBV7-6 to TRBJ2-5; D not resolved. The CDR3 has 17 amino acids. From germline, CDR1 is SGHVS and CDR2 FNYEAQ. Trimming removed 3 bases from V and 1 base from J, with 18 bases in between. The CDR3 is CASSFSWGSGRQETQYF. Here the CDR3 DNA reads TGTGCCAGCAGCTTCTCGTGGGGATCGGGTCGCCAAGAGACCCAGTACTTC. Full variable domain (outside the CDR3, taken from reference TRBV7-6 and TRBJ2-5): GAGVSQSPRYKVTKRGQDVALRCDPISGHVSLYWYRQALGQGPEFLTYFNYEAQQDKSGLPNDRFSAERPEGSISTLTIQRTEQRDSAMYRCASSFSWGSGRQETQYFGPGTRLLVL.

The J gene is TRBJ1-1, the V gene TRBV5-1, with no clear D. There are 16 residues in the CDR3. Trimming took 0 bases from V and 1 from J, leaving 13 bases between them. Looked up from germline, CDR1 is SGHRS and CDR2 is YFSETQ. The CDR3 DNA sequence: TGCGCCAGCAGCTTGGCTGGAGGCATAGCGAACACTGAAGCTTTCTTT. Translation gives CASSLAGGIANTEAFF.

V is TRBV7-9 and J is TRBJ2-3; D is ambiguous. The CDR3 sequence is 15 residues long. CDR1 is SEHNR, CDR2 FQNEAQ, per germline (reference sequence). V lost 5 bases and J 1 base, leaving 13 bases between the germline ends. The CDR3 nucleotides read TGTGCCAGCAGCGTATGGACGGAACGCACAGATACGCAGTATTTT. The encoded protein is CASSVWTERTDTQYF.

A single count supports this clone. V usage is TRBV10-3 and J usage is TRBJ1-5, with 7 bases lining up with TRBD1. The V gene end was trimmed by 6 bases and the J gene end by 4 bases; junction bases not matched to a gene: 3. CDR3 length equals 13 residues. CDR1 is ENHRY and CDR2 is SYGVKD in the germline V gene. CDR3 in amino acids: CAIRDRENQPQHF. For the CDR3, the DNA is TGTGCCATCAGAGACAGGGAAAATCAGCCCCAGCATTTT.